What follows are 11 T cell receptor beta chains derived from one specimen sequenced in a study of control samples from healthy donors and cancer patients. Sequencing was performed with immunoSEQ multiplex PCR; in TCRdb, only in-frame clones are kept and a portion is missing. The data hold some 120,000 clones, with around 87% observed a single time. The sequenced material came from blood. The origin of the receptors is a man between 60 and 75 years old in good health.

This sequence joins TRBV27 and TRBJ1-1; weak D call: TRBD1 (6 bases). Trimming left V 5 bases short and J 4 bases short, with 14 bases between. Germline CDR1 MNHEY, CDR2 SMNVEV (reference sequence). The CDR3 consists of 14 residues. The chain's CDR3 is CASSMLDSSTEAFF. The CDR3 coding sequence is TGTGCCAGCAGTATGTTGGACAGCTCCACTGAAGCTTTCTTT.

This chain links TRBV4-2 with TRBJ2-1; 7 nucleotides agree with TRBD1. After removal of 1 base from V and 13 bases from J, the junction contained 7 bases not matched to a gene. The CDR3 has 13 amino acids. Per the germline V gene, CDR1 is LGHNA and CDR2 is YNFKEQ. The CDR3 DNA reads TGTGCCAGCAGCCAAGGGGGAGACAGGGTTCAGTTCTTC. This sequence encodes CASSQGGDRVQFF.

CDR3 in amino acids: CATSDPAPGGWQTQYF. The CDR3 DNA reads as TGTGCCACCAGTGATCCCGCTCCCGGGGGATGGCAGACCCAGTACTTC. The chain carries TRBV24-1 and TRBJ2-5; D is possibly TRBD2 (6 bases). The CDR3 contains 16 residues. Trimming took 3 bases from V and 6 from J, leaving 19 bases between them. Germline V gene sequence: CDR1 KGHDR, CDR2 SFDVKD.

This clone has just a few counts. The missing conserved phenylalanine or tryptophan at the end of this CDR3 makes a read error likely. Because the CDR3's place on the DNA is in doubt, the DNA is left out and the CDR3 is given as listed by TCRdb. This chain uses TRBV5-1 with TRBJ2-3; the table's D call TRBD1 went unverified against the DNA. Germline CDR1 SGHRS, CDR2 YFSETQ. A total of 8 residues make up the CDR3, ends included. CDR3 region: CASSLGQP.

The gene calls are TRBV7-2 and TRBJ2-7, with D maybe TRBD1 (6 bases). Germline lookup yields CDR1 SGHTA and CDR2 FQGNSA. Between the trimmed V and J ends, which lost 2 bases and 6 bases, there was a span of 14 bases. The length of the CDR3 is 14 residues. CDR3: CASSLSPGVGEQYF. CDR3 coding DNA: TGTGCCAGCAGCTTAAGTCCAGGGGTGGGCGAGCAGTACTTC.

The J gene is TRBJ2-5, the V gene TRBV28, with D tentatively TRBD1 (5 bases). CDR3 length: 14 residues. Trimming removed 6 bases from V and 7 bases from J, with 18 bases in between. Germline loops: CDR1 MDHEN, CDR2 SYDVKM. The CDR3 DNA reads as TGTGCCAGCAGATCCGCAGGGAATTCAATGACCCAGTACTTC. It yields the protein CASRSAGNSMTQYF.

Worth noting for this clone: The sample carries other DNA sequences with the same CDR3. CDR3 residues: CASSLVSTEAFF. The CDR3 DNA reads as TGCGCCAGCAGCTTGGTTTCCACTGAAGCTTTCTTT. The chain employs TRBV5-1 and TRBJ1-1; no clear D. Trimming removed 0 bases at V and 4 bases at J, with 4 bases between. Germline values: CDR1 SGHRS, CDR2 YFSETQ. This CDR3 comprises 12 residues.

CDR3 in DNA: TGTGCCAGCTCCTCCGAGACTGCTAATTCACCCCTCCACTTT. Translated: CASSSETANSPLHF. The chain has TRBV18 and TRBJ1-6; D ambiguous. In germline, CDR1 is KGHSH, CDR2 LQKENI. The CDR3 extends over 14 amino acids. Trimming left V 6 bases short and J 6 bases short, with 12 bases between.

The rearrangement joins TRBV19 to TRBJ1-1, with TRBD1 matching 9 bases. This CDR3 is built from 15 residues. CDR1 is LNHDA, CDR2 SQIVND, per germline (reference sequence). Germline trimming cut 7 bases from V and 4 bases from J; bases unmatched to any gene: 10. CDR3 coding DNA: TGTGCCAGTAAAGGGACAGGGACGGCTGGCACTGAAGCTTTCTTT. Translated, it gives CASKGTGTAGTEAFF.

The chain carries TRBV4-1 and TRBJ1-4, with D maybe TRBD1 (6 bases). CDR3 length: 17 amino acids. Germline V gene data show CDR1 as MGHRA and CDR2 as YSYEKL. Trimming stripped 6 bases from V and 7 bases from J, with 24 bases between. The CDR3 nucleotides read TGCGCCAGCAGGTGGGGGGGGGCTATCCTGGAAACTGAAAAACTGTTTTTT. Amino acids: CASRWGGAILETEKLFF.

This sequence joins TRBV2 and TRBJ1-4, with D perhaps matching TRBD1 (5 bases). The V gene's germline CDR1 is SNHLY and CDR2 FYNNEI. The CDR3 totals 15 residues. The germline V and J ends were trimmed by 5 bases and 7 bases, with 17 bases remaining between them. In DNA form, the CDR3 reads TGTGCCAGCAGTCCTGGGGGAGGGAGAGGTGAAAAACTGTTTTTT. Protein: CASSPGGGRGEKLFF.